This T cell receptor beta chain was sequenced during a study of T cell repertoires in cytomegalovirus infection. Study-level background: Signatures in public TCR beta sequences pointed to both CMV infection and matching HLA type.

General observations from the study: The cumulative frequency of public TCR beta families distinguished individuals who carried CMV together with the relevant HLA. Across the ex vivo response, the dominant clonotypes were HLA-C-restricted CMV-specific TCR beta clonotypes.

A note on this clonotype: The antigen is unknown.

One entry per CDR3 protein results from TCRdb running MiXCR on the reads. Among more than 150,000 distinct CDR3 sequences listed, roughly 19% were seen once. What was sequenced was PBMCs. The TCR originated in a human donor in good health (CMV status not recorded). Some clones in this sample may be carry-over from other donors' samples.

This chain's CDR3 is CASSPLGANEQFF. The CDR3 DNA reads TGTGCCAGCAGCCCCCTAGGGGCCAATGAGCAGTTCTTC. The chain couples TRBV7-6 to TRBJ2-1; D may be TRBD1 (5 bases). V was shortened by 5 bases and J by 6 bases, with 11 bases between the two germline ends. CDR3 size: 13 residues. Germline V lookup: CDR1 SGHVS, CDR2 FNYEAQ.